This is a list of T cell receptor beta chains from one sample in a study of T cell responses to AZD1222 COVID-19 vaccine. Some clones are missing from TCRdb's copy, which holds only in-frame ones; the method was immunoSEQ multiplex PCR. The sample lists over 75,000 clones; roughly 85% were seen once. Sample: peripheral blood, taken 28 days after the second AZD1222 dose. The receptors stem from an adult who received the AZD1222 COVID-19 vaccine. CDR3s include the opening cysteine and the closing phenylalanine or tryptophan. Fields, in order: clone size, D gene, V gene, J gene, CDR3 DNA, CDR3 protein. A D gene is named only where the DNA matches it firmly. Clone size is stated in some rows and not others, as once, few, many or a class when expanded.

>once|NA|TRBV3-1/TRBV3-2|TRBJ2-2
TGTGCCAGCAGCCCCAGGGTTCGGAACACCGGGGAGCTGTTTTTT
CASSPRVRNTGELFF
>NA|TRBD2|TRBV5-1|TRBJ2-7
TGCGCCAGCAGCTTGGGGGTAGCGGGGGTAGACGAGCAGTACTTC
CASSLGVAGVDEQYF
>NA|NA|TRBV18|TRBJ1-2
TGTGCCAGCTCCCGGGAGTCCGAGTCGGACTATGGCTACACCTTC
CASSRESESDYGYTF
>NA|NA|TRBV5-1|TRBJ2-7
TGCGCCAGCAGGGCCGGGACGGGAAGCTCCTACGAGCAGTACTTC
CASRAGTGSSYEQYF
>NA|TRBD1|TRBV28|TRBJ1-4
TGTGCCAGCAGTTCCAACGCAGGGGGCTTAGGGGAAAAACTGTTTTTT
CASSSNAGGLGEKLFF
>NA|TRBD2|TRBV2|TRBJ2-4
TGTGCCAGCAGTGCCCCAACTAGCGGGGGTTCTCGGAACATTCAGTACTTC
CASSAPTSGGSRNIQYF
>NA|TRBD1|TRBV7-3|TRBJ1-1
TGTGCCAGCAAAGGGACAGCGAACACTGAAGCTTTCTTT
CASKGTANTEAFF
>NA|NA|TRBV6-5|TRBJ2-3
TGTGCCAGCAGGCAGACGTCCGGTACAGATACGCAGTATTTT
CASRQTSGTDTQYF
>NA|NA|TRBV6-2/TRBV6-3|TRBJ1-5
TGTGCCAGCAGCCCAAGAGATCAGCCCCAGCATTTT
CASSPRDQPQHF
>NA|NA|TRBV6-2/TRBV6-3|TRBJ2-3
TGTGCCAGCAGTCCCACTCAGGGGAGGGGGAGCACAGATACGCAGTATTTT
CASSPTQGRGSTDTQYF
>NA|NA|TRBV27|TRBJ2-1
TGTGCCAGCAGTTTAGATCAGGTTTCTTACAATGAGCAGTTCTTC
CASSLDQVSYNEQFF
>NA|NA|TRBV5-4|TRBJ1-5
TGTGCCAGCAGCTCGGGGCCGGTGGGGTATAGCAATCAGCCCCAGCATTTT
CASSSGPVGYSNQPQHF
>NA|NA|TRBV6-4|TRBJ2-1
TGTGCCAGCAGTGACGAACACAATCTGAGGAATGAGCAGTTCTTC
CASSDEHNLRNEQFF
>NA|NA|TRBV4-3|TRBJ1-1
TGCGCCAGCAGCAACGCCGGAACAAACACTGAAGCTTTCTTT
CASSNAGTNTEAFF
>NA|NA|TRBV11-1|TRBJ2-1
TGTGCCAGCAGCCCAAGTGTCAATGAGCAGTTCTTC
CASSPSVNEQFF
>NA|TRBD1|TRBV7-2|TRBJ2-7
TGTGCCAGCAGCCCACAGACAGGGACCTACGAGCAGTACTTC
CASSPQTGTYEQYF
>NA|NA|TRBV19|TRBJ2-5
TGTGCCAGTGGGGGGACAGCACAAGAGACCCAGTACTTC
CASGGTAQETQYF
>NA|NA|TRBV28|TRBJ1-6
TGTGCCAGCAATACTGCCGGGGGAGTTTCACCCCTCCACTTT
CASNTAGGVSPLHF
>NA|TRBD1|TRBV6-4|TRBJ2-2
TGTGCCAGCAGATGGACAGGGGACACCGGGGAGCTGTTTTTT
CASRWTGDTGELFF
>NA|NA|TRBV5-4|TRBJ2-7
TGTGCCAGCAGCTTTTCGACTGGCTCCTACGAGCAGTACTTC
CASSFSTGSYEQYF
>NA|TRBD2|TRBV9|TRBJ2-5
TGTGCCAGCAGCGTAGGGACTAGCCCCCGGGAGACCCAGTACTTC
CASSVGTSPRETQYF
>few|NA|TRBV7-9|TRBJ2-7
TGTGCCAGCAGCTTACCGGGGGGCAGCTACGAGCAGTACTTC
CASSLPGGSYEQYF
>NA|NA|TRBV15|TRBJ2-6
TGTGCCACCAGAGGATACGCCAGAGTTACCTCTGGGGCCAACGTCCTGACTTTC
CATRGYARVTSGANVLTF
>NA|NA|TRBV4-3|TRBJ2-3
TGCGCCAGCAGCCAAGGACAGGCAAGCGCAGATACGCAGTATTTT
CASSQGQASADTQYF
>NA|NA|TRBV24-1|TRBJ2-2
TGTGCCACCAGTGATTTAGGGCCAGGGGAGCTGTTTTTT
CATSDLGPGELFF
>NA|NA|TRBV5-5|TRBJ1-5
TGTGCCAGCAGCTTGAGCCGGCCCTCGGAGCCCCAGCATTTT
CASSLSRPSEPQHF
>NA|TRBD1|TRBV6-2/TRBV6-3|TRBJ1-4
TGTGCCAGCAGTTCGGGACAGCCGAATGAAAAACTGTTTTTT
CASSSGQPNEKLFF
>NA|NA|TRBV11-2|TRBJ2-5
TGTGCCAGCAGCTTAGAAGTCGGGACCCAGTACTTC
CASSLEVGTQYF
>NA|NA|TRBV6-5|TRBJ2-2
TGTGCCAGCACCAGAGGACGGACGAACACCGGGGAGCTGTTTTTT
CASTRGRTNTGELFF
>NA|NA|TRBV7-3|TRBJ1-1
TGTGCCAGCAATCGGGGAGAGAACACTGAAGCTTTCTTT
CASNRGENTEAFF
>NA|NA|TRBV28|TRBJ2-7
TGTGCCAGCAGTTTCCAGGTTGGGATTTCCTACGAGCAGTACTTC
CASSFQVGISYEQYF
>few|NA|TRBV5-3|TRBJ2-7
TGTGCCAGAAGCTTGTATTCGCTCTACGAGCAGTACTTC
CARSLYSLYEQYF
>NA|NA|TRBV29-1|TRBJ2-6
TGCAGCGCCGTAGGTCTATCTGGGGCCAACGTCCTGACTTTC
CSAVGLSGANVLTF
>NA|TRBD2|TRBV5-1|TRBJ2-7
TGCGCCAGCAGGGAGGCGGCGGGGGGTACCTACGAGCAGTACTTC
CASREAAGGTYEQYF
>NA|NA|TRBV4-2|TRBJ1-1
TGTGCCAGCAGCCAAGGCCCGACAGTGAACACTGAAGCTTTCTTT
CASSQGPTVNTEAFF